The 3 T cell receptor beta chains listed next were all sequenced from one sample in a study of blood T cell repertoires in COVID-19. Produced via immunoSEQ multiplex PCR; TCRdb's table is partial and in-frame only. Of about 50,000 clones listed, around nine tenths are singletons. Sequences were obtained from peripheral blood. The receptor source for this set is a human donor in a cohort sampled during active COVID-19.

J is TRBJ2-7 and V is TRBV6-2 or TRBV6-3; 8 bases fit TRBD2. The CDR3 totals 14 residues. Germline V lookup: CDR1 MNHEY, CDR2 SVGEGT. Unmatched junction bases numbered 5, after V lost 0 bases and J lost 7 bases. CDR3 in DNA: TGTGCCAGCAGTTACTCGAGCGTAGCGGGGGAGCAGTACGTC. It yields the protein CASSYSSVAGEQYV.

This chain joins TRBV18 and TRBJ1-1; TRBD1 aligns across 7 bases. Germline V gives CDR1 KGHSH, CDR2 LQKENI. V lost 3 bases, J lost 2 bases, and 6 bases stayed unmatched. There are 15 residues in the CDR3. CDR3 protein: CASSPEGAPNTEAFF. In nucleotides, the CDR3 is TGTGCCAGCTCACCGGAGGGGGCCCCCAACACTGAAGCTTTCTTT.

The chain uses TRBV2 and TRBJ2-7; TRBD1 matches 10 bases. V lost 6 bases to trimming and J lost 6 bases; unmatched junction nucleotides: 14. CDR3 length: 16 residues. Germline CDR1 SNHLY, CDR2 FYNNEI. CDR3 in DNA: TGTGCCAGCAGCGGACGACAGGGGGCAATGGTAGGCGAGCAGTACTTC. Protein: CASSGRQGAMVGEQYF.